A single sample gave rise to the 13 T cell receptor beta chains below, sequenced in a study of blood T cells in healthy people across ages. Together with a sample-barcoded 5' primer, a J-beta primer mix was included in a second PCR lasting about 7 to 12 cycles. Each CDR3 protein is one row after TCRdb ran MiXCR on the 5' RACE reads. Of 600,000 to 850,000 distinct CDR3 sequences in the sample, approximately 43% were seen once. The sequenced sample consisted of blood. Receptors originate from a woman aged 55 to 70 in good health.

The chain is built from TRBV21-1 and TRBJ2-7; the table's D call TRBD2 went unverified against the DNA. TRBV21-1 is given as a pseudogene. This CDR3 has 19 residues. Written as DNA, the CDR3 is TGTGCCAGCAGCAAAGCCCCCTTTACTCTGCGGGGAGGGTCCTACGAGCAGTACTTC. Translation gives CASSKAPFTLRGGSYEQYF.

This clonotype was detected many times. The rearrangement uses TRBV18 and TRBJ2-7; D may be TRBD1 or TRBD2 (5 bases each). Germline CDR1 reads KGHSH; CDR2 reads LQKENI. With 5 bases removed from V and 1 base from J, the gap between germline ends came to 15 bases. The CDR3 has 15 residues. In DNA, the CDR3 is TGTGCCAGCTCATCCGGGACGGTGGTTTCCTACGAGCAGTACTTC. It encodes CASSSGTVVSYEQYF.

This clonotype showed up just once. The V gene is TRBV7-9, the J gene TRBJ2-3, with 10 bases identical to TRBD2. CDR3 length: 15 residues. The germline CDR1 and CDR2 sequences are SEHNR and FQNEAQ (reference sequence). V lost 8 bases and J lost 3; bases outside the gene matches: 8. The CDR3 protein is CASDGAGGATDTQYF. The CDR3 region has the DNA TGTGCCAGCGATGGAGCGGGAGGGGCTACAGATACGCAGTATTTT. Filled out from reference TRBV7-9 and TRBJ2-3, the complete variable domain reads DTGVSQNPRHKITKRGQNVTFRCDPISEHNRLYWYRQTLGQGPEFLTYFQNEAQLEKSRLLSDRFSAERPKGSFSTLEIQRTEQGDSAMYLCASDGAGGATDTQYFGPGTRLTVL.

This clonotype was found a few times. The rearrangement joins TRBV6-1 to TRBJ2-3, with 11 bases that match TRBD2. The CDR3 spans 16 residues. V shed 4 bases, J shed 3 bases, and the junction held 6 bases outside the gene matches. The germline gives CDR1 MNHNS, CDR2 SASEGT. The CDR3 is CASSVASGRTTDTQYF. The CDR3, as DNA: TGTGCCAGCAGTGTAGCTAGCGGGAGGACGACAGATACGCAGTATTTT.

This clonotype was seen a handful of times. The genes are TRBV6-5 and TRBJ1-1, with 7 nucleotides matching TRBD1. V trimming: 0 bases; J trimming: 7 bases; junction bases outside the gene matches: 8. This CDR3 contains 15 residues. CDR1 MNHEY and CDR2 SVGAGI come from the germline V gene. The CDR3 DNA follows: TGTGCCAGCAGTTACTCGGTGGAAGGGGGCTTTGAAGCTTTCTTT. Translated: CASSYSVEGGFEAFF.

The gene calls are TRBV27 and TRBJ2-4; possibly TRBD2 for D (5 bases). From germline, CDR1 is MNHEY and CDR2 SMNVEV (reference sequence). The CDR3 has 16 residues. Trimming shortened V by 4 bases and J by 3 bases, and 16 bases separated the two germline ends. The CDR3 protein is CASSSPTGILKNIQYF. CDR3 coding DNA: TGTGCCAGCAGTTCGCCAACGGGGATACTCAAAAACATTCAGTACTTC.

The rearrangement uses TRBV20-1 and TRBJ1-1; D perhaps matches TRBD1 (6 bases). V was pared by 3 bases and J by 4 bases, with 15 bases between. The CDR3 loop spans 14 amino acids. Looked up from germline, CDR1 is DFQATT and CDR2 is SNEGSKA (reference sequence). The CDR3 DNA reads as TGCAGTGCTAGGACCAGGGGCTCCGGCACTGAAGCTTTCTTT. This codes for CSARTRGSGTEAFF.

This chain uses TRBV20-1 with TRBJ2-1, with 9 bases matching TRBD2. The J call could be wrong; TRBJ2-7 is a better fit for the DNA end. The CDR3 runs to 15 residues. Germline CDR1 DFQATT, CDR2 SNEGSKA (reference sequence). CDR3 sequence (DNA): TGCAGTGCTATCCTCCCTAGCGGGGCCTACAATGAGCAGTACTTC. It specifies CSAILPSGAYNEQYF.

This clonotype has just a few counts. One end of the junction fails to match germline, which may point to a read error. The J gene is TRBJ2-7, the V gene TRBV30; D is perhaps TRBD1 or TRBD2 (7 bases each). This CDR3 is 14 amino acids long. Germline CDR1 and CDR2: GTSNPN and SVGIG (reference sequence). The CDR3 loop is CARSSGGASYEQYF. The DNA of the CDR3 is TGTGCCCGGAGTTCAGGGGGGGCCTCCTACGAGCAGTACTTC. The full variable domain, with the rest looked up from reference TRBV30 and TRBJ2-7, is SQTIHQWPATLVQPVGSPLSLECTVEGTSNPNLYWYRQAAGRGLQLLFYSVGIGQISSEVPQNLSASRPQDRQFILSSKKLLLSDSGFYLCARSSGGASYEQYFGPGTRLTVT.

Here the CDR3 DNA reads TGCAGTGCTAGGGATAGCGGGAGGCCAGCCTACGAGCAGTACTTC. Translation gives CSARDSGRPAYEQYF. V gene TRBV20-1 combines with J gene TRBJ2-7, with 10 nucleotides matching TRBD2. The length of the CDR3 is 15 residues. Germline CDR1 and CDR2: DFQATT and SNEGSKA (reference sequence). Trimming at V came to 3 bases and at J to 2 bases, leaving 7 bases not matched to a gene.

This clonotype has more than one count but fewer than ten. This chain links TRBV29-1 with TRBJ2-7; D is possibly TRBD1 (6 bases). This CDR3 spans 14 amino acids. CDR1 SQVTM and CDR2 ANQGSEA come from the germline V gene. The ends were cut back, 0 bases at V and 7 bases at J, with 16 bases in the middle. The CDR3 protein is CSVEEPGHPDEQYF. In nucleotides, the CDR3 is TGCAGCGTTGAAGAGCCGGGACACCCTGATGAGCAGTACTTC.

The V and J genes are TRBV7-7 and TRBJ2-6; 7 bases are shared with TRBD1. The CDR3 length is 17 residues. CDR1 SSHAT and CDR2 FNYEAQ come from the germline V gene (reference sequence). J was trimmed by 0 bases and V by 5 bases; bases with no gene match: 7. Written as DNA, the CDR3 is TGTGCCAGCAGCCGTGGACAGGAACCCTCTGGGGCCAACGTCCTGACTTTC. It is translated as CASSRGQEPSGANVLTF.

The rearrangement uses TRBV28 and TRBJ2-3; TRBD2 matches 12 bases. This CDR3 region has 16 residues. After removal of 5 bases from V and 4 bases from J, the junction contained 7 bases not matched to a gene. Germline assignment: CDR1 MDHEN and CDR2 SYDVKM. The CDR3 loop is CASSPLAGGPPDTQYF. CDR3 DNA sequence: TGTGCCAGCAGTCCCCTAGCGGGAGGGCCCCCAGATACGCAGTATTTT.